This TCR beta chain stems from a study of shared clonotypes between healthy human individuals. Libraries were prepared by immunoSEQ multiplex PCR; TCRdb keeps only in-frame clonotypes and omits some of them. The table lists under 600,000 clones, roughly 95% of them singletons, with about 0.06% in the top ten. V gave up 5 bases and J gave up 1 base; unmatched junction bases: 6. Germline CDR1 MGHRA, CDR2 YSYEKL. The CDR3 has 15 residues. The chain carries TRBV4-1 and TRBJ1-1, with 8 nucleotides matching TRBD1. Sequencing was carried out using naive CD4+ T cells sorted from blood. Indicated subset: CD45RA+ positively selected. The receptor was isolated from a young woman in good health. The CDR3 nucleotides are TGCGCCAGCAGCAGTTCAGGGGGCGCGAACACTGAAGCTTTCTTT. Its translation is CASSSSGGANTEAFF.